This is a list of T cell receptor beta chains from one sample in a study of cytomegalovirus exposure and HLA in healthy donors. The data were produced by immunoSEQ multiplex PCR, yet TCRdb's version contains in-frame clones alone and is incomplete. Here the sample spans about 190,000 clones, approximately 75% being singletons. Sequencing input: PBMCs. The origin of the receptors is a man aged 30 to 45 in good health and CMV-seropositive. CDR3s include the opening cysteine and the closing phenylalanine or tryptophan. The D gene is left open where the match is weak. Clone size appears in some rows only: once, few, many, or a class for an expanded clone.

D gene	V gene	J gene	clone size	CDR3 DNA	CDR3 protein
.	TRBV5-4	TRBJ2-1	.	TGTGCCAGCAGCTTGGCACAGGGTCCCTACAATGAGCAGTTCTTC	CASSLAQGPYNEQFF
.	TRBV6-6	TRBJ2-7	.	TGTGCCAGCAGTTCCCAGGGAGGCTACGAGCAGTACTTC	CASSSQGGYEQYF
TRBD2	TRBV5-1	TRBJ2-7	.	TGCGCCAGCAGCCCCGGGACTAGCGGGAAAGATAACTACGAGCAGTACTTC	CASSPGTSGKDNYEQYF
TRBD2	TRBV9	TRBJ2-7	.	TGTGCCAGCAGCGTAGGGGCTAGCGGAGACTACGAGCAGTACTTC	CASSVGASGDYEQYF
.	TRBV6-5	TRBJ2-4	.	TGTGCCAGCAGTTCCCCAACGGGGGCCAAAAACATTCAGTACTTC	CASSSPTGAKNIQYF
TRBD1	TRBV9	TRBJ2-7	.	TGTGCCAGCTCCCTTGGACAGGGGACCTACGAGCAGTACTTC	CASSLGQGTYEQYF
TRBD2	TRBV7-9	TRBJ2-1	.	TGTGCCAGCAGGTCTAGCGGGAGCTCCTACAATGAGCAGTTCTTC	CASRSSGSSYNEQFF
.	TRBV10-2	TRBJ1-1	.	TGCGCCAGCAACTCAGGGGAGTACACTGAAGCTTTCTTT	CASNSGEYTEAFF
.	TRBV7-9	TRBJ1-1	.	TGTGCCAGCAGCTTTACGGGTGGCACTGAAGCTTTCTTT	CASSFTGGTEAFF
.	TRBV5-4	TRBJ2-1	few	TGTGCCAGCAGCCTCCTCTACAATGAGCAGTTCTTC	CASSLLYNEQFF
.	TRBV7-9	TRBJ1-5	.	TGTTCCAGCAGCCGCGGCAGGACAGATTCAGATCAGCCCCAGCATTTT	CSSSRGRTDSDQPQHF
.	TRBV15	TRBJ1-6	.	TGTGCCACCAGCAGCTACCAGGATAATTCACCCCTCCACTTT	CATSSYQDNSPLHF
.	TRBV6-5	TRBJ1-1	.	TGTGCCAGCAGTTACAGCCAGGGCCGAGCTTTCTTT	CASSYSQGRAFF
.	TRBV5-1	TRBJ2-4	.	TGCGCCAGCAGCCCGGGACTAGCCAAAAACATTCAGTACTTC	CASSPGLAKNIQYF
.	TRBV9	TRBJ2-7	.	TGTGCCAGCAGCCCCCGTTACTCTAGCCCTAACGAGCAGTACTTC	CASSPRYSSPNEQYF
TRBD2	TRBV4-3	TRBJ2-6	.	TGCGCCAGCAGCCAAGCCCGCGGGGGGGTTGTCGGGGCCAACGTCCTGACTTTC	CASSQARGGVVGANVLTF
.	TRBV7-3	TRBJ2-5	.	TGTGCCAGCAGGGGGCCGACCCAAGAGACCCAGTACTTC	CASRGPTQETQYF
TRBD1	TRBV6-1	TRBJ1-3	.	TGTGCCAGCAGTGGACAGGGGTCAGGAAACACCATATATTTT	CASSGQGSGNTIYF
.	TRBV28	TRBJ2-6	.	TGTGCCAGCAGTCCCCCCGGCTCTGGGGCCAACGTCCTGACTTTC	CASSPPGSGANVLTF
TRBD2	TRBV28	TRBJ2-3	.	TGTGCCAGCAGTTTCTTCGGACTAGCGGGGGGACCCACAGATACGCAGTATTTT	CASSFFGLAGGPTDTQYF
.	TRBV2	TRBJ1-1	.	TGTGCCAGCAGTTACAAGAACACTGAAGCTTTCTTT	CASSYKNTEAFF
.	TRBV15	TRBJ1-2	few	TGTGCCACCAGCAACAGCCTGGGCTATGGCTACACCTTC	CATSNSLGYGYTF
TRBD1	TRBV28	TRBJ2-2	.	TGTGCCAGCAGTTCCAGAATGACAGGGATCAGCGGGGAGCTGTTTTTT	CASSSRMTGISGELFF
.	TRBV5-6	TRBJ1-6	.	TGTGCCAGCAGCTCAGGGATGGGAAGTTCACCCCTCCACTTT	CASSSGMGSSPLHF
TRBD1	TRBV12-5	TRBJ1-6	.	TGTGCTAGTGGGGATGGGCAGGGGGGTAATTCACCCCTCCACTTT	CASGDGQGGNSPLHF
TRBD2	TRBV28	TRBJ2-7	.	TGTGCAGGGGGAACTAGCGGGACCTACGAGCAGTACTTC	CAGGTSGTYEQYF
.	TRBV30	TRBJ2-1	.	TGTGCCTGGAGTGTACGGTACAATGAGCAGTTCTTC	CAWSVRYNEQFF
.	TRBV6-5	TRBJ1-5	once	TGTGCCAGCAGTTACTCTTCAGGGTTTCAGCCCCAGCATTTT	CASSYSSGFQPQHF
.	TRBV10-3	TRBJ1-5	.	TGTGCCACCCGAAAGGACTCAACAAATCAGCCCCAGCATTTT	CATRKDSTNQPQHF
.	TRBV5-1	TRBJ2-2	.	TGCGCCAGCAGCGAAGGGAGCACCGGGGAGCTGTTTTTT	CASSEGSTGELFF
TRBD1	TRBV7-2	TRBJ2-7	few	TGTGCCAGCAGCTTAGGGTCAGGGGGCACCTACGAGCAGTACTTC	CASSLGSGGTYEQYF
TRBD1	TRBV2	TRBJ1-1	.	TGTGCCAGCAGCAAGGTAGGGGGCAGGGGCACTGAAGCTTTCTTT	CASSKVGGRGTEAFF
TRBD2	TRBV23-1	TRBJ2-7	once	TGCGCCAGCAGTGCGCACAGCCAATCAGGGACTAACGAGCAGTACTTC	CASSAHSQSGTNEQYF
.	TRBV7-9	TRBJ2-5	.	TGTGCCAGCAGCCCGGGGGGCATTTTAGGAAGGTCCCAAGAGACCCAGTACTTC	CASSPGGILGRSQETQYF
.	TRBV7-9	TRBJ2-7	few	TGTGCCAGCAGCCCGGAGGGACAGCCCTACGAGCAGTACTTC	CASSPEGQPYEQYF
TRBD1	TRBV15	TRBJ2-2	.	TGTGCCACCAGCGTACACAGGGGAACCGGGGAGCTGTTTTTT	CATSVHRGTGELFF
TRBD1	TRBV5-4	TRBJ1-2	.	TGTGCCAGCAGCACGGGACAGGTGCCCTCGGGCTACACCTTC	CASSTGQVPSGYTF
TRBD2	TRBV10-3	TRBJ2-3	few	TGTGCCATCAACCAGCGGGAGACAGATACGCAGTATTTT	CAINQRETDTQYF
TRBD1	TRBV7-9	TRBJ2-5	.	TGTGCCAGCAGCTTAGGGGACAGGGGAGTAGAGGAGACCCAGTACTTC	CASSLGDRGVEETQYF
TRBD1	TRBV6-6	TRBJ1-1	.	TGTGCCGGAAGGGGGCGTACTGAAGCTTTCTTT	CAGRGRTEAFF
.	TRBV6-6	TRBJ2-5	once	TGTGCCAGCAGGATGGGGGGTAGAGAGACCCAGTACTTC	CASRMGGRETQYF
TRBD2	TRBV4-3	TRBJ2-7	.	TGCGCCAGCAGTAAGGGGCTAGCGGGTAACTACGAGCAGTACTTC	CASSKGLAGNYEQYF
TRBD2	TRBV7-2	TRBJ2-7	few	TGTGCCAGCAGCTCTAGCGGGTCCACCTACGAGCAGTACTTC	CASSSSGSTYEQYF
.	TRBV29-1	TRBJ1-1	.	TGCAGCGTTGATGGTGGGCAAAGCACTGAAGCTTTCTTT	CSVDGGQSTEAFF
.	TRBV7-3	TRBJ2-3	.	TGTGCCAGCAGCCCGTCGGGGACTGTTAGCACAGATACGCAGTATTTT	CASSPSGTVSTDTQYF
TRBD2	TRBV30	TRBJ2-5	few	TGTGCCTGGAGCCCGGGACTAGCGGGAGTCAGAGAGACCCAGTACTTC	CAWSPGLAGVRETQYF
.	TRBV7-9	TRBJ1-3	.	TGTGCCAGCAGCTTAGTCGCGTCGGGGGCTGGAAACACCATATATTTT	CASSLVASGAGNTIYF
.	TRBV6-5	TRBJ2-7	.	TGTGCCAGCAGATATGGACTGGGGAGCTCCTACGAGCAGTACTTC	CASRYGLGSSYEQYF
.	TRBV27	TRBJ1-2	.	TGTGCCAGCAGTTTGAACGGACAGTATGGCTACACCTTC	CASSLNGQYGYTF
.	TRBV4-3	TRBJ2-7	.	TGCGCCAGCAGCCAAGGGAAACTATCCTCCTACGAGCAGTACTTC	CASSQGKLSSYEQYF
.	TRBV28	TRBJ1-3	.	TGTGCCAGCACCGCCGTTGGGGGAGGTGGAAACACCATATATTTT	CASTAVGGGGNTIYF
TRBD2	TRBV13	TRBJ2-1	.	TGTGCCAGCAGCAAAAATCTAGCGGGAGTTTACAATGAGCAGTTCTTC	CASSKNLAGVYNEQFF
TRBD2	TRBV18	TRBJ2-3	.	TGTGCCAGCTCACCAAGAGGACTAGCCTCCACAGATACGCAGTATTTT	CASSPRGLASTDTQYF
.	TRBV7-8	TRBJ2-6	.	TGTGCCAGCAGCCCACGCTGGGGGGTTTCAGGGGCCAACGTCCTGACTTTC	CASSPRWGVSGANVLTF
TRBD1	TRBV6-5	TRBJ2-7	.	TGTGCCAGCAGGAAGGACAGGGGGGACTACGAGCAGTACTTC	CASRKDRGDYEQYF
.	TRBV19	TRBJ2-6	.	TGTGCCAGTAGTGTTACAGGCTCTGGGGCCAACGTCCTGACTTTC	CASSVTGSGANVLTF
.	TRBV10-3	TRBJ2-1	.	TGTGCCATCAGTGAGACAACTAGTGCCAATGAGCAGTTCTTC	CAISETTSANEQFF
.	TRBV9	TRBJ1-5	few	TGTGCCAGCAGCGAGGGGGAGGGCCAGGGAAGCAATCAGCCCCAGCATTTT	CASSEGEGQGSNQPQHF
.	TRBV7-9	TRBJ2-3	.	TGTGCCAGCAGCCCCTCCACAGATACGCAGTATTTT	CASSPSTDTQYF
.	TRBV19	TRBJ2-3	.	TGTGCCAGTAGTTTACAGGGCCAAGGCACAGATACGCAGTATTTT	CASSLQGQGTDTQYF